The 9 T cell receptor beta chains below were found in one sample sequenced in a study of T cell changes during pregnancy in multiple sclerosis. Clones were read by immunoSEQ multiplex PCR, and TCRdb kept only the in-frame ones, dropping some. The repertoire includes 40,000 to 60,000 clones, approximately 90% of them detected once, and roughly 3% sits in the top ten. The sequencing used CD8+ T cells from peripheral blood mononuclear cells, collected in the second trimester of pregnancy. The receptors come from a female donor with multiple sclerosis, enrolled in a pregnancy study.

The chain uses TRBV14 and TRBJ2-3; 8 bases align to TRBD2. V trimming: 4 bases; J trimming: 1 base; junction bases outside the gene matches: 4. The CDR3 extends over 15 amino acids. CDR1 and CDR2 (germline): SGHDN, FVKESK. CDR3 residues: CASSLTTSGTDTQYF. DNA of the CDR3: TGTGCCAGCAGCCTTACGACTAGCGGCACAGATACGCAGTATTTT.

The V call is TRBV18, the J call TRBJ2-7, with 10 bases lining up with TRBD2. The trim removed 4 bases at V and 4 bases at J, leaving 7 bases unmatched. Germline values: CDR1 KGHSH, CDR2 LQKENI. CDR3 size: 15 residues. The chain's CDR3 is CASSLGTSVVYEQYF. DNA of the CDR3: TGTGCCAGCTCACTGGGGACTAGCGTAGTGTACGAGCAGTACTTC.

The CDR3 nucleotides are TGTGCCAGCAGCTCTCGGGACATGGACGGCGAAAAACTGTTTTTT. It is translated as CASSSRDMDGEKLFF. The gene calls are TRBV13 and TRBJ1-4; possible D gene TRBD1, 6 bases. Germline V CDR1 and CDR2: PRHDT, FYEKMQ (reference sequence). The ends were cut back, 4 bases at V and 8 bases at J, with 17 bases in the middle. The CDR3 length is 15 residues. The variable domain in full, completed from reference TRBV13 and TRBJ1-4, reads AAGVIQSPRHLIKEKRETATLKCYPIPRHDTVYWYQQGPGQDPQFLISFYEKMQSDKGSIPDRFSAQQFSDYHSELNMSSLELGDSALYFCASSSRDMDGEKLFFGSGTQLSVL.

This clone was seen more than once but under ten times. This chain links TRBV27 with TRBJ1-1; the match to TRBD1 covers 8 bases. This CDR3 has 15 residues. Trimming took 5 bases from V and 0 from J; bases not matched to a gene: 5. Per the germline V gene, CDR1 is MNHEY and CDR2 is SMNVEV (reference sequence). DNA for the CDR3: TGTGCCAGCAGTACGAGGGACAGGCTGAACACTGAAGCTTTCTTT. This gives the protein CASSTRDRLNTEAFF.

In this sample, this clone is medium-sized. The gene calls are TRBV5-4 and TRBJ2-5; 7 bases are shared with TRBD1. The CDR3 spans 14 residues. Germline CDR1 is SGHNT and CDR2 is YYREEE (reference sequence). Trimming at V came to 4 bases and at J to 5 bases, leaving 8 bases not matched to a gene. The CDR3 DNA follows: TGTGCCAGCAGCGAGGGGGCATCTCACGAGACCCAGTACTTC. It encodes CASSEGASHETQYF.

The chain is built from TRBV6-6 and TRBJ2-5; a possible D gene is TRBD2 (5 bases). Germline-derived CDR1 and CDR2 are MNHNY and SVGAGI (reference sequence). The CDR3 runs 11 residues. V lost 7 bases and J lost 2, with 5 bases in between. The CDR3 DNA follows: TGTGCCAGCACGGGGCAAGAGACCCAGTACTTC. Encoded protein: CASTGQETQYF.

This sequence joins TRBV5-4 and TRBJ1-5; D uncertain. Germline CDR1 is SGHNT and CDR2 is YYREEE (reference sequence). Trimming pared 3 bases from V and 1 base from J, leaving 11 bases between. This CDR3 has 15 residues. In nucleotides, the CDR3 is TGTGCCAGCAGCTCGAGTCCGGGAAGCAATCAGCCCCAGCATTTT. It translates to CASSSSPGSNQPQHF.

The rearrangement joins TRBV9 to TRBJ2-1; possibly TRBD1 for D (6 bases). V lost 4 bases and J 8 bases, leaving 16 bases between the germline ends. This CDR3 is built from 14 residues. From germline, CDR1 is SGDLS and CDR2 YYNGEE. The CDR3 DNA follows: TGTGCCAGCAGCAACTGGACAGTTCCGGATGAGCAGTTCTTC. Translated, it gives CASSNWTVPDEQFF. Full variable domain (outside the CDR3, taken from reference TRBV9 and TRBJ2-1): DSGVTQTPKHLITATGQRVTLRCSPRSGDLSVYWYQQSLDQGLQFLIQYYNGEERAKGNILERFSAQQFPDLHSELNLSSLELGDSALYFCASSNWTVPDEQFFGPGTRLTVL.

This clone was seen only a few times. The gene calls are TRBV27 and TRBJ1-5, with no clear D. The CDR3 loop spans 11 amino acids. Germline V CDR1 and CDR2: MNHEY, SMNVEV (reference sequence). V lost 9 bases to trimming and J lost 9 bases, with 12 bases between them. The CDR3 DNA follows: TGTGCCAGTCGGGGTAATGGGCCCCAGCATTTT. This translates into CASRGNGPQHF.